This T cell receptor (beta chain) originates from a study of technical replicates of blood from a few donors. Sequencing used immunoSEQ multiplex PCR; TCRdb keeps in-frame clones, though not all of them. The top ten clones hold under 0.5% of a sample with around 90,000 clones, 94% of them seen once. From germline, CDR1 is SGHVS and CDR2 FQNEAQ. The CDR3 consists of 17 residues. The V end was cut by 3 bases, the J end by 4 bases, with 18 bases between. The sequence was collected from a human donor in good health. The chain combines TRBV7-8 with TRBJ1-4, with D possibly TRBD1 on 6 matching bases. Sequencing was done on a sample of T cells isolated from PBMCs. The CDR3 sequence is CASSFFAGGAGNEKLFF. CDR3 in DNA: TGTGCCAGCAGCTTCTTTGCGGGGGGCGCCGGTAATGAAAAACTGTTTTTT.